The rows below give T cell receptor beta chains drawn from one sample of a study of T cells in placental villitis. Assay used: immunoSEQ multiplex PCR; TCRdb lists only in-frame clones, some missing. Altogether more than 500 clones are present, 82% being singletons, with the ten largest covering roughly 15%. Sequenced material: placental tissue containing maternal and fetal cells. Receptors were obtained from a human patient with villitis of unknown etiology; the placental T cells may come from both mother and fetus. The CDR3 runs from the conserved cysteine through the conserved F or W. The D gene is left open where the match is weak. Where a row states a size, it is once, few, many or the class of an expanded clone; other rows omit it.

CDR3aa	CDR3nt	v_gene	j_gene	abundance	d_gene
CASSLRSLGETQYF	TGTGCCAGCAGCTTAAGGTCCTTGGGGGAGACCCAGTACTTC	TRBV13	TRBJ2-5	NA	NA
CAISAGRAPTDTQYF	TGTGCCATCAGTGCCGGGAGGGCCCCTACAGATACGCAGTATTTT	TRBV24-1	TRBJ2-3	NA	TRBD2
CASSLRTNQETQYF	TGTGCCAGCAGCCTCAGGACTAACCAGGAGACCCAGTACTTC	TRBV13	TRBJ2-5	NA	NA
CASSLSQGGSQPQHF	TGTGCCAGCAGTTTGAGTCAGGGTGGAAGTCAGCCCCAGCATTTT	TRBV27	TRBJ1-5	NA	NA
CASSPGTRGNTIYF	TGTGCCAGCAGCCCTGGGACAAGAGGAAACACCATATATTTT	TRBV7-9	TRBJ1-3	NA	NA
CASGFGLQPQHF	TGTGCTAGTGGTTTCGGCCTTCAGCCCCAGCATTTT	TRBV12-5	TRBJ1-5	NA	NA
CASSVDGTLYGYTF	TGTGCCAGCAGCGTAGATGGGACATTATATGGCTACACCTTC	TRBV9	TRBJ1-2	NA	NA
CASSLGDYGYTF	TGCGCCAGCAGCTTAGGGGACTATGGCTACACCTTC	TRBV5-1	TRBJ1-2	NA	NA
CASSFFYNEQFF	TGTGCCAGCAGTTTTTTTTACAATGAGCAGTTCTTC	TRBV12-3/TRBV12-4	TRBJ2-1	once	NA
CASSLTVLEATNEKLFF	TGCGCCAGCAGCTTAACAGTCCTTGAGGCAACTAATGAAAAACTGTTTTTT	TRBV5-1	TRBJ1-4	NA	NA
CASGPGELSYNEQFF	TGTGCCAGCGGGCCGGGGGAACTCTCCTACAATGAGCAGTTCTTC	TRBV2	TRBJ2-1	NA	NA
CASTSGGLKETQYF	TGTGCCAGCACTAGCGGGGGCCTAAAAGAGACCCAGTACTTC	TRBV6-1	TRBJ2-5	hyperexpanded	TRBD2
CASSRTGNTEAFF	TGTGCCAGCAGCAGGACAGGGAACACTGAAGCTTTCTTT	TRBV7-9	TRBJ1-1	NA	TRBD1
CASSLRTLKETQYF	TGTGCCAGCAGCTTAAGGACTTTAAAAGAGACCCAGTACTTC	TRBV13	TRBJ2-5	NA	NA
CASMPTEGRPGNEQFF	TGTGCCAGCATGCCCACCGAGGGACGGCCGGGCAATGAGCAGTTCTTC	TRBV28	TRBJ2-1	NA	NA
CASSLRTIQETQYF	TGTGCCAGCAGCTTAAGGACGATCCAAGAGACCCAGTACTTC	TRBV13	TRBJ2-5	NA	NA
CAISSPGAKFYGYTF	TGTGCCATCAGCTCGCCGGGGGCTAAATTCTATGGCTACACCTTC	TRBV10-3	TRBJ1-2	once	NA
CASSFRGATNEKLFF	TGTGCCAGCAGCTTCAGGGGGGCGACTAATGAAAAACTGTTTTTT	TRBV7-9	TRBJ1-4	once	TRBD1
CASSYRAIQETQYF	TGTGCCAGCAGCTACCGGGCCATCCAAGAGACCCAGTACTTC	TRBV13	TRBJ2-5	NA	NA
CASSLEGQGRANTEAFF	TGTGCCAGCAGCTTAGAGGGACAGGGTAGGGCAAACACTGAAGCTTTCTTT	TRBV11-2	TRBJ1-1	NA	TRBD1
CASTSGGLKETQYF	TGTGCCAGCACTAGCGGGGGCCTAAAAGAGACCCAGTACTTC	TRBV6-6	TRBJ2-5	hyperexpanded	TRBD2
CASSPSRETQYF	TGTGCCAGCAGCCCGAGCCGGGAGACCCAGTACTTC	TRBV12-3/TRBV12-4	TRBJ2-5	once	NA
CASSPYKPGVHEQYF	TGTGCCAGCTCACCGTACAAGCCGGGAGTCCACGAGCAGTACTTC	TRBV18	TRBJ2-7	NA	NA
CASSLWGGYEQYF	TGTGCCAGCAGTTTATGGGGGGGCTACGAGCAGTACTTC	TRBV28	TRBJ2-7	NA	NA
CASSLINPICKEKIQYF	TGTGCCAGCAGCTTAATCAATCCCATTTGCAAAGAAAAAATTCAGTACTTC	TRBV3-1/TRBV3-2	TRBJ2-4	NA	NA
CASSEEQINTEAFF	TGTGCCAGCAGTGAAGAGCAGATTAACACTGAAGCTTTCTTT	TRBV6-1	TRBJ1-1	NA	NA
CASSYSKGLGSGYTF	TGTGCCAGCAGTTACTCGAAGGGGCTCGGGTCTGGCTACACCTTC	TRBV6-5	TRBJ1-2	NA	NA
CASGGRESYEQYF	TGCGCCAGCGGCGGCCGGGAATCCTACGAGCAGTACTTC	TRBV10-1	TRBJ2-7	few	NA
CASSHRLYQETQYF	TGTGCCAGCAGCCATCGTCTCTACCAAGAGACCCAGTACTTC	TRBV3-1/TRBV3-2	TRBJ2-5	NA	NA
CASRISAGGGSPLHF	TGTGCCAGCAGAATCTCGGCGGGGGGCGGTTCACCCCTCCACTTT	TRBV6-5	TRBJ1-6	NA	NA
CASSLTEKRIQYF	TGTGCCAGCAGTTTAACAGAGAAGAGGATCCAGTACTTC	TRBV27	TRBJ2-5	NA	NA
CASSSTSLSGKQYF	TGTGCCAGCAGCTCCACCTCCCTTAGCGGGAAGCAGTACTTC	TRBV7-9	TRBJ2-7	NA	TRBD2
CASSVDSGDGETQYF	TGTGCCAGCAGCGTAGACTCTGGGGATGGCGAGACCCAGTACTTC	TRBV9	TRBJ2-5	NA	NA
CASSSDGRGYTF	TGTGCCAGCAGCTCGGACGGTCGGGGCTACACCTTC	TRBV28	TRBJ1-2	NA	NA
CASSSGTSGQETQYF	TGTGCCAGCAGCTCCGGGACTAGCGGCCAAGAGACCCAGTACTTC	TRBV6-5	TRBJ2-5	NA	TRBD2
CASSLSTASYNEQFF	TGCGCCAGCAGCTTATCGACAGCTTCCTACAATGAGCAGTTCTTC	TRBV5-1	TRBJ2-1	NA	NA
CASSQEDGFTDTQYF	TGTGCCAGCAGCCAAGAGGACGGGTTTACAGATACGCAGTATTTT	TRBV3-1/TRBV3-2	TRBJ2-3	few	NA
CASSLRTRSSYNSPLHF	TGTGCCAGCAGTCTCCGGACAAGAAGCTCCTATAATTCACCCCTCCACTTT	TRBV27	TRBJ1-6	NA	NA
CASSIRLLYQETQYF	TGTGCCAGCAGCATACGACTCCTGTACCAAGAGACCCAGTACTTC	TRBV13	TRBJ2-5	NA	NA
CASSYRQGGSQETQYF	TGTGCCAGCAGTTACCGGCAGGGAGGGTCCCAAGAGACCCAGTACTTC	TRBV6-2/TRBV6-3	TRBJ2-5	few	TRBD2
CASSLRTINEKLFF	TGTGCCAGCAGTCTTCGTACAATTAATGAAAAACTGTTTTTT	TRBV13	TRBJ1-4	NA	NA
CASSDGTSGYNEQFF	TGCGCCAGCAGTGATGGGACTAGCGGGTACAATGAGCAGTTCTTC	TRBV10-1	TRBJ2-1	few	TRBD2
CASSLRRMVETQYF	TGTGCCAGCAGCCTCCGCCGGATGGTAGAGACCCAGTACTTC	TRBV13	TRBJ2-5	NA	NA